The 25 T cell receptor beta chains below come from one sample, sequenced in a study of vaccination and CD4 T cells after COVID-19. These receptors have no identified antigens. The study sequenced cultured CD4+ T cell DNA using the Oncomine TCR Beta short-read assay. TCRdb processed the PCR reads anew with MiXCR; each CDR3 protein has one entry. The table has more than 9,000 distinct CDR3 sequences, around 30% seen once. As for treatment: roughly ten-day PBMC culture with coronavirus spike peptide pools or control peptides (ViraFEST assay). The sample was cultured CD4+ T cells from blood. These receptors were collected from a human donor with COVID-19.

V gene TRBV18 combines with J gene TRBJ2-7, with 8 bases identical to TRBD1. The CDR3 is made up of 14 amino acids. V lost 5 bases to trimming and J lost 5 bases; unmatched junction nucleotides: 8. From germline, CDR1 is KGHSH and CDR2 LQKENI. CDR3 DNA sequence: TGTGCCAGCTCATCCCGGACAGGGTCTGACGAGCAGTACTTC. Protein sequence: CASSSRTGSDEQYF. Full variable domain (remainder filled in from reference TRBV18 and TRBJ2-7): NAGVMQNPRHLVRRRGQEARLRCSPMKGHSHVYWYRQLPEEGLKFMVYLQKENIIDESGMPKERFSAEFPKEGPSILRIQQVVRGDSAAYFCASSSRTGSDEQYFGPGTRLTVT.

In its sample, this clonotype was seen a few times. J is TRBJ2-7 and V is TRBV6-1, with D unclear. CDR3 length: 14 amino acids. Germline V CDR1 and CDR2: MNHNS, SASEGT. The germline V and J ends were trimmed by 6 bases and 3 bases, with 15 bases remaining between them. As DNA, the CDR3 is TGTGCCAGCAGCCATTTGGGAAACGGCTACGAGCAGTACTTC. Its translation is CASSHLGNGYEQYF.

This clonotype was seen a handful of times. The chain employs TRBV27 and TRBJ2-6; a possible D gene is TRBD2 (6 bases). V was pared by 0 bases and J by 4 bases, with 10 bases between. Germline V gene data show CDR1 as MNHEY and CDR2 as SMNVEV (reference sequence). The CDR3 has 16 amino acids. In DNA form, the CDR3 reads TGTGCCAGCAGTTTATCGGGGGGAAGCGGGGCCAACGTCCTGACTTTC. Residues: CASSLSGGSGANVLTF.

This chain connects TRBV21-1 to TRBJ2-7. TRBV21-1 is a known pseudogene. The CDR3 covers 12 residues. Written as DNA, the CDR3 is TGTGCCAGCAGCAAACCTTGGGGCGAGCAGTACTTC. Translation: CASSKPWGEQYF.

The rearrangement uses TRBV5-1 and TRBJ1-2; D is possibly TRBD1 (6 bases). Germline values: CDR1 SGHRS, CDR2 YFSETQ. V was clipped by 3 bases and J by 0 bases, with 12 bases between them. The length of the CDR3 is 15 residues. CDR3: CASSSGQLTNYGYTF. The CDR3, as DNA: TGCGCCAGCAGCTCCGGACAGCTAACTAACTATGGCTACACCTTC. The full variable domain, rest sourced from reference TRBV5-1 and TRBJ1-2, is KAGVTQTPRYLIKTRGQQVTLSCSPISGHRSVSWYQQTPGQGLQFLFEYFSETQRNKGNFPGRFSGRQFSNSRSEMNVSTLELGDSALYLCASSSGQLTNYGYTFGSGTRLTVV.

The V call is TRBV7-2, the J call TRBJ2-7; no definite D call. The CDR3 contains 12 residues. V gave up 1 base and J gave up 6 bases, with 7 bases separating them. Germline V gene sequence: CDR1 SGHTA, CDR2 FQGNSA. This chain's CDR3 is CASSLDIGEQYF. The CDR3 nucleotides are TGTGCCAGCAGCTTAGACATTGGCGAGCAGTACTTC.

This clonotype occurred a few times. V and J are TRBV15 and TRBJ2-1; 11 positions match TRBD1. V trimming: 5 bases; J trimming: 2 bases; junction bases outside the gene matches: 11. Germline values: CDR1 LNHNV, CDR2 YYDKDF (reference sequence). This CDR3 is 18 amino acids long. Here the CDR3 DNA reads TGTGCCACCAGCCGGACAGGGGGCGCGTGGTCAGCCTACAATGAGCAGTTCTTC. Translated: CATSRTGGAWSAYNEQFF.

The chain employs TRBV4-3 and TRBJ2-2; D tentatively fits TRBD1 or TRBD2 (5 bases each). Between the trimmed V and J ends, which lost 3 bases and 5 bases, there was a span of 16 bases. This CDR3 has 16 amino acids. The V gene's germline CDR1 is LGHNA and CDR2 YSLEER. The CDR3 DNA sequence: TGCGCCAGCAGCCAGGGGAGAGGGGCCAGGACCGGGGAGCTGTTTTTT. The encoded protein is CASSQGRGARTGELFF.

The table lists this clonotype with a few counts. J is TRBJ1-4 and V is TRBV19; D gene ambiguous. CDR3 length: 15 residues. Germline V lookup: CDR1 LNHDA, CDR2 SQIVND (reference sequence). Trimming shortened V by 4 bases and J by 8 bases, and 17 bases separated the two germline ends. In DNA form, the CDR3 reads TGTGCCAGTAGTAAACTCTCCGGGGATGGCGAAAAACTGTTTTTT. Translated: CASSKLSGDGEKLFF.

The rearrangement links TRBV6-5 to TRBJ2-5; D is undetermined. V dropped 0 bases and J dropped 4 bases, with 12 bases sitting between them. Germline V CDR1 and CDR2: MNHEY, SVGAGI. CDR3 length: 15 amino acids. In DNA form, the CDR3 reads TGTGCCAGCAGTTACTCCAACTCCGTAAGAGAGACCCAGTACTTC. This translates into CASSYSNSVRETQYF.

Details on this clonotype: Relative to the germline gene, one junction end is altered; a read error may explain this. This chain connects TRBV7-6 to TRBJ1-5, with 8 bases matching TRBD1. CDR3 length equals 14 residues. Germline V gene lookup returns CDR1 SGHVS and CDR2 FNYEAQ. The CDR3 protein is CVSSLGGQAQPQHF. The CDR3 region has the DNA TGTGTCAGCAGCTTGGGGGGACAGGCTCAGCCCCAGCATTTT.

This chain connects TRBV12-3 or TRBV12-4 to TRBJ1-5; D gene uncertain. The CDR3 covers 13 residues. Trimming left V 6 bases short and J 1 base short, with 7 bases between. This CDR3 is CASSPVSNQPQHF. CDR3 bases: TGTGCCAGCAGCCCTGTCAGCAATCAGCCCCAGCATTTT.

This clonotype turned up a few times. The chain couples TRBV12-3 or TRBV12-4 to TRBJ1-2; D not certain. There are 15 residues in the CDR3. The V end lost 6 bases, the J end lost 0 bases, and 14 bases lay between the germline ends. CDR3 sequence (DNA): TGTGCCAGCAGCCCAACCCCAACAGCTAACTATGGCTACACCTTC. Translated: CASSPTPTANYGYTF.

The J gene is TRBJ2-7, the V gene TRBV21-1; whether TRBD1, the table's D call, matches the DNA was not checked. TRBV21-1 has pseudogene status. The CDR3 is 14 amino acids. The CDR3 loop reads CASILGTGDYEQYF. In DNA, the CDR3 is TGTGCCAGCATCCTCGGGACAGGTGACTACGAGCAGTACTTC.

This clonotype has a handful of counts. This chain connects TRBV20-1 to TRBJ2-5; the D gene is possibly TRBD1 (6 bases). This CDR3 is built from 14 residues. V lost 1 base to trimming and J lost 5 bases, with 14 bases between them. The germline CDR1 and CDR2 sequences are DFQATT and SNEGSKA (reference sequence). The CDR3 sequence: CSARAGTKKETQYF. The DNA for the CDR3 is TGCAGTGCTAGAGCCGGGACAAAAAAGGAGACCCAGTACTTC.

This clonotype was counted a few times. This sequence joins TRBV25-1 and TRBJ2-3; 9 nucleotides align to TRBD2. The V gene end was trimmed by 4 bases and the J gene end by 4 bases; junction bases not matched to a gene: 3. Germline V gene lookup returns CDR1 MGHDK and CDR2 SYGVNS. CDR3 length: 14 residues. In DNA form, the CDR3 reads TGTGCCAGCAGTGGCGGGGGGGCCGCAGATACGCAGTATTTT. This encodes CASSGGGAADTQYF.

This clonotype was counted between two and nine times. The chain joins TRBV7-2 to TRBJ1-2; D not resolved. Germline-derived CDR1 and CDR2 are SGHTA and FQGNSA. This CDR3 is 11 amino acids long. V gave up 7 bases and J gave up 6 bases, with 9 bases separating them. Here the CDR3 DNA reads TGTGCCAGCACCCCTCGCGATGGCTACACCTTC. Translation: CASTPRDGYTF.

Only a few counts were recorded for this clonotype. The chain uses TRBV7-6 and TRBJ2-5; the D gene is possibly TRBD1 (6 bases). This CDR3 is 15 amino acids long. From germline, CDR1 is SGHVS and CDR2 FNYEAQ. V shed 1 base and J shed 5 bases, with 14 bases lying between them. CDR3 loop: CASSLGGRGGETQYF. CDR3 sequence (DNA): TGTGCCAGCAGCTTAGGGGGCAGGGGCGGCGAGACCCAGTACTTC. Combining the CDR3 with reference TRBV7-6 and TRBJ2-5 gives the whole variable domain GAGVSQSPRYKVTKRGQDVALRCDPISGHVSLYWYRQALGQGPEFLTYFNYEAQQDKSGLPNDRFSAERPEGSISTLTIQRTEQRDSAMYRCASSLGGRGGETQYFGPGTRLLVL.

The V and J genes are TRBV2 and TRBJ2-2; D possibly corresponds to TRBD1 (5 bases). Trimming shortened V by 3 bases and J by 4 bases, and 12 bases separated the two germline ends. The CDR3 has 15 amino acids. The germline CDR1 and CDR2 sequences are SNHLY and FYNNEI. CDR3 in amino acids: CASSEAGHLTGELFF. Written as DNA, the CDR3 is TGTGCCAGCAGTGAGGCAGGGCACCTCACCGGGGAGCTGTTTTTT.

This clonotype has just a few counts. V usage is TRBV20-1 and J usage is TRBJ2-5; D may be TRBD2 (6 bases). Trimming left V 3 bases short and J 1 base short, with 6 bases between. Germline V gives CDR1 DFQATT, CDR2 SNEGSKA (reference sequence). The CDR3 spans 12 residues. CDR3: CSASGGQETQYF. CDR3 in DNA: TGCAGTGCTAGCGGGGGCCAAGAGACCCAGTACTTC.

This clonotype was observed a few times. The chain uses TRBV20-1 and TRBJ1-6; D gene unclear. V was cut by 3 bases and J by 0 bases, with 6 bases left in between. CDR1 and CDR2 from the germline V gene are DFQATT and SNEGSKA (reference sequence). The CDR3 is 14 residues long. As DNA, the CDR3 is TGCAGTGCTAGCCTGAGCTCCTATAATTCACCCCTCCACTTT. Translated: CSASLSSYNSPLHF.

The genes are TRBV18 and TRBJ1-6; perhaps TRBD1 as D (6 bases). From germline, CDR1 is KGHSH and CDR2 LQKENI. This CDR3 is 16 amino acids long. V was clipped by 4 bases and J by 0 bases, with 10 bases between them. CDR3 loop: CASSRQASSYNSPLHF. The CDR3 DNA is TGTGCCAGCTCACGACAGGCTAGCTCCTATAATTCACCCCTCCACTTT.

This clonotype was observed a handful of times. The chain links TRBV5-1 to TRBJ1-2; 8 bases line up with TRBD1. The CDR3 is 15 amino acids. CDR1 is SGHRS and CDR2 is YFSETQ in the germline V gene. Trimming took 4 bases from V and 7 from J; bases not matched to a gene: 12. The CDR3 here is CASSSQDRVRSGYTF. The CDR3 region has the DNA TGCGCCAGCAGCAGTCAGGACAGGGTTAGATCTGGCTACACCTTC.

This clonotype turned up a few times. This chain joins TRBV6-1 and TRBJ1-2; no clear D gene. The CDR3 has 12 residues. Trimming cost V 3 bases and J 4 bases, with 6 bases left between them. Per the germline V gene, CDR1 is MNHNS and CDR2 is SASEGT. The CDR3 protein is CASSETTYGYTF. As DNA, the CDR3 is TGTGCCAGCAGTGAGACCACCTATGGCTACACCTTC.

This chain connects TRBV5-8 to TRBJ1-2; 7 bases fit TRBD1. CDR1 and CDR2 from the germline V gene are SGHTS and YDEGEE. The CDR3 has 13 amino acids. The V and J ends lost 4 bases and 6 bases, in that order; junction bases with no gene match: 6. The chain's CDR3 is CASSRDSYDGYTF. The DNA of the CDR3 is TGTGCCAGCAGCCGGGACAGTTACGATGGCTACACCTTC. Combining the CDR3 with reference TRBV5-8 and TRBJ1-2 gives the whole variable domain EAGVTQSPTHLIKTRGQQATLRCSPISGHTSVYWYQQALGLGLQFLLWYDEGEERNRGNFPPRFSGRQFPNYSSELNVNALELEDSALYLCASSRDSYDGYTFGSGTRLTVV.